Listed below are T cell receptor beta chains from one sample, sequenced in a study of blood T cell repertoires in COVID-19. Libraries were prepared by immunoSEQ multiplex PCR; TCRdb keeps only in-frame clonotypes and omits some of them. The table shows about 43,000 clones, with about 80% occurring only once. Sequenced input: peripheral blood. These receptors were collected from an older woman with acute or convalescent COVID-19. Both conserved end residues are part of each CDR3. A D gene is named only where the DNA matches it firmly. A row's size may be missing; if present it is once, few, many or a size class.

cdr3_aa cdr3_nt j_call d_call v_call clone_size
CASSRTSGYYNEQFF TGTGCCAGCAGTCGGACTAGCGGTTACTACAATGAGCAGTTCTTC TRBJ2-1 TRBD2 TRBV6-5 few
CASSPTKSGGYGYTF TGTGCCAGCAGCCCAACCAAGAGCGGCGGCTATGGCTACACCTTC TRBJ1-2 . TRBV3-1/TRBV3-2 .
CASSNSPDSLPKGAQHF TGTGCCAGCAGCAATTCTCCGGACAGCCTGCCGAAGGGAGCCCAGCATTTT TRBJ1-5 . TRBV21-1 .
CASSIERTQRAFF TGTGCCAGTAGTATAGAACGGACGCAGCGGGCTTTCTTT TRBJ1-1 . TRBV19 .
CASREHRDRFNSPLHF TGTGCCAGCAGAGAACACCGGGACAGGTTCAATTCACCCCTCCACTTT TRBJ1-6 TRBD1 TRBV6-1 few
CASRHGTGGEKLFF TGTGCCAGCAGACACGGGACAGGTGGCGAAAAACTGTTTTTT TRBJ1-4 TRBD1 TRBV11-1 .
CASSQVWGGAGTGELFF TGCGCCAGCAGCCAAGTATGGGGGGGCGCGGGCACCGGGGAGCTGTTTTTT TRBJ2-2 . TRBV4-1 once
CASSQAKRGGFGEQFF TGTGCCAGCAGCCAGGCTAAGCGGGGGGGATTCGGTGAGCAGTTCTTC TRBJ2-1 TRBD2 TRBV14 .
CASSFSGGADTQYF TGTGCCAGCAGCTTTAGCGGGGGGGCAGATACGCAGTATTTT TRBJ2-3 TRBD2 TRBV6-2/TRBV6-3 .
CASSKADARGEQYF TGTGCCAGCAGCAAAGCGGACGCCCGGGGCGAGCAGTACTTC TRBJ2-7 . TRBV21-1 .
CASSLDSKDTQYF TGTGCCAGCAGCTTGGACAGTAAAGATACGCAGTATTTT TRBJ2-3 . TRBV5-4 .